One sample yielded the 20 T cell receptor beta chains listed below, sequenced in a study of control samples from healthy donors and cancer patients. Data came from immunoSEQ multiplex PCR; TCRdb stores just in-frame clones and leaves some out. The table includes 150,000 or so clones, over 85% detected once. Sequencing was done on a sample of blood. Receptors originate from a man aged 35 to 55 in good health.

The rearrangement uses TRBV5-8 and TRBJ1-1; no clear D gene. Germline assignment: CDR1 SGHTS and CDR2 YDEGEE. The CDR3 extends over 14 amino acids. Trimming stripped 4 bases from V and 1 base from J, with 11 bases between. CDR3 bases: TGTGCCAGCAGCATATACCAAGAGAACACTGAAGCTTTCTTT. Translation: CASSIYQENTEAFF.

The V call is TRBV24-1, the J call TRBJ2-7; TRBD1 or TRBD2 may be the D gene (5 bases each). Germline V CDR1 and CDR2: KGHDR, SFDVKD. The CDR3 has 15 residues. Deletions cut 2 bases from V and 1 base from J, with 11 bases between. This CDR3 reads CATSDSGAESYEQYF. CDR3 DNA sequence: TGTGCCACCAGTGATTCCGGGGCAGAGTCCTACGAGCAGTACTTC.

The V and J genes are TRBV19 and TRBJ2-1; no reliable D call. Germline V lookup: CDR1 LNHDA, CDR2 SQIVND (reference sequence). V dropped 6 bases and J dropped 7 bases, with 22 bases sitting between them. This CDR3 is built from 16 residues. CDR3 sequence: CASRSQGTDPYNEQFF. The CDR3 bases are TGTGCCAGTAGGAGCCAAGGAACGGACCCGTATAATGAGCAGTTCTTC.

V usage is TRBV12-3 or TRBV12-4 and J usage is TRBJ1-3, with unresolved D. Trimming left V 6 bases short and J 0 bases short, with 6 bases between. The CDR3 covers 13 residues. The CDR3 sequence is CASRYSSGNTIYF. Written as DNA, the CDR3 is TGTGCCAGCAGGTACAGCTCTGGAAACACCATATATTTT.

This clone was picked up one time. This chain joins TRBV6-5 and TRBJ2-7; 7 nucleotides agree with TRBD1. There are 14 residues in the CDR3. J lost 2 bases, V lost 7 bases, and 8 bases had no gene match. Germline loops: CDR1 MNHEY, CDR2 SVGAGI. In DNA, the CDR3 is TGTGCCAGCAACGGACAGGCCCATCCCTACGAGCAGTACTTC. Translating it yields CASNGQAHPYEQYF.

CDR3 amino acids: CASSSPRRASGGYEQFF. The CDR3 nucleotides are TGTGCCAGCAGCTCACCTAGGAGGGCTAGCGGGGGGTATGAGCAGTTCTTC. This chain uses TRBV9 with TRBJ2-1; TRBD2 matches at 11 bases. CDR1 is SGDLS, CDR2 YYNGEE, per germline. This CDR3 spans 17 amino acids. V dropped 4 bases and J dropped 8; count of bases not matched to a gene: 14. The full variable domain, completed using reference TRBV9 and TRBJ2-1, is DSGVTQTPKHLITATGQRVTLRCSPRSGDLSVYWYQQSLDQGLQFLIQYYNGEERAKGNILERFSAQQFPDLHSELNLSSLELGDSALYFCASSSPRRASGGYEQFFGPGTRLTVL.

This chain joins TRBV7-3 and TRBJ1-1; possible D gene TRBD1, 5 bases. Germline values: CDR1 SGHTA, CDR2 FQGTGA. Trimming shortened V by 1 base and J by 3 bases, and 24 bases separated the two germline ends. This CDR3 has 19 residues. CDR3 nucleotides: TGTGCCAGCAGCTTAAAGAGTCAACAGGAGGGCGGGACCCACACTGAAGCTTTCTTT. This gives the protein CASSLKSQQEGGTHTEAFF.

V is TRBV28 and J is TRBJ1-1, with D perhaps matching TRBD1 (5 bases). This CDR3 is 14 amino acids long. The V gene's germline CDR1 is MDHEN and CDR2 SYDVKM. V was pared by 6 bases and J by 6 bases, with 17 bases between. The CDR3 DNA reads TGTGCCAGCAGAGTAAACGGAAGAGGGGCTGAAGCTTTCTTT. Amino acids: CASRVNGRGAEAFF.

The gene calls are TRBV6-6 and TRBJ2-7; no reliable D call. CDR1 and CDR2 (germline): MNHNY, SVGAGI (reference sequence). The V end was cut by 4 bases, the J end by 0 bases, with 7 bases between. This CDR3 is built from 13 residues. CDR3 sequence: CASSLPSSYEQYF. Here the CDR3 DNA reads TGTGCCAGCAGTTTACCATCCTCCTACGAGCAGTACTTC.

The chain is built from TRBV7-9 and TRBJ1-2; D is perhaps TRBD1 (5 bases). V lost 3 bases to trimming and J lost 7 bases, with 15 bases between them. Germline CDR1 is SEHNR and CDR2 is FQNEAQ (reference sequence). CDR3 length equals 14 residues. The CDR3 spells CASSLAGGAGGYTF. The CDR3 coding sequence is TGTGCCAGCAGCTTGGCCGGCGGGGCCGGTGGCTACACCTTC. Drawing the rest from reference TRBV7-9 and TRBJ1-2, the complete variable domain is DTGVSQNPRHKITKRGQNVTFRCDPISEHNRLYWYRQTLGQGPEFLTYFQNEAQLEKSRLLSDRFSAERPKGSFSTLEIQRTEQGDSAMYLCASSLAGGAGGYTFGSGTRLTVV.

V is TRBV4-1 and J is TRBJ1-1; D is perhaps TRBD1 (5 bases). The CDR3 length is 15 residues. Germline V gene data show CDR1 as MGHRA and CDR2 as YSYEKL. V was pared by 4 bases and J by 4 bases, with 16 bases between. DNA for the CDR3: TGCGCCAGCAGCCCACGGGCTGGGGCCATCACTGAAGCTTTCTTT. It yields the protein CASSPRAGAITEAFF.

This clone was recorded once. The V and J genes are TRBV9 and TRBJ1-2; D perhaps matches TRBD1 (6 bases). Germline assignment: CDR1 SGDLS and CDR2 YYNGEE. CDR3 size: 15 residues. Trimming pared 4 bases from V and 5 bases from J, leaving 18 bases between. The CDR3 DNA reads TGTGCCAGCAGCCTCCAGGGGACTGGGATTTATGGCTACACCTTC. Residues: CASSLQGTGIYGYTF.

The V gene is TRBV6-1, the J gene TRBJ1-1; TRBD1 might be the D (5 bases). The length of the CDR3 is 13 residues. Deletions cut 10 bases from V and 0 bases from J, with 12 bases between. Germline-derived CDR1 and CDR2 are MNHNS and SASEGT. Here the CDR3 reads CATGRVMNTEAFF. For the CDR3, the DNA is TGTGCCACAGGGCGGGTGATGAACACTGAAGCTTTCTTT.

This sequence joins TRBV4-1 and TRBJ1-2, with D hard to call. The CDR3 runs 16 residues. The germline V gene encodes CDR1 MGHRA and CDR2 YSYEKL. Trimming pared 6 bases from V and 4 bases from J, leaving 21 bases between. CDR3 in DNA: TGCGCCAGCAGTACTATGGGCCCGGGCCCAATCTATGGCTACACCTTC. Its translation is CASSTMGPGPIYGYTF.

The genes are TRBV6-5 and TRBJ1-1; no clear D. V lost 0 bases, J lost 3 bases, and 11 bases lay in between. This CDR3 contains 15 residues. Germline values: CDR1 MNHEY, CDR2 SVGAGI. The CDR3 loop reads CASSYSRQRDTEAFF. The CDR3 DNA sequence: TGTGCCAGCAGTTACTCGCGGCAGCGGGACACTGAAGCTTTCTTT.

The V gene is TRBV6-1, the J gene TRBJ1-5; TRBD1 is a possible D gene (6 bases). CDR3 length equals 15 residues. Germline V lookup: CDR1 MNHNS, CDR2 SASEGT. Trimming pared 3 bases from V and 0 bases from J, leaving 9 bases between. CDR3 amino acids: CASSDRGYSNQPQHF. Written as DNA, the CDR3 is TGTGCCAGCAGTGACAGGGGTTATAGCAATCAGCCCCAGCATTTT.

The V and J genes are TRBV5-4 and TRBJ1-1; 8 nucleotides agree with TRBD1. CDR3 length: 15 amino acids. The junction had 5 bases not matched to a gene; V was cut back by 3 bases and J by 1 base. Germline V gene data show CDR1 as SGHNT and CDR2 as YYREEE (reference sequence). The CDR3 DNA reads as TGTGCCAGCAGCTCGAAGACAGGGGCGAACACTGAAGCTTTCTTT. Amino acids: CASSSKTGANTEAFF.

This rearrangement joins TRBV10-3 to TRBJ2-3, with 9 bases identical to TRBD1. Looked up from germline, CDR1 is ENHRY and CDR2 is SYGVKD. CDR3 length: 16 residues. V lost 4 bases and J lost 0; bases outside the gene matches: 5. The CDR3, as DNA: TGTGCCATCAGTGGGAGGACAGGGGAAAGCACAGATACGCAGTATTTT. It encodes CAISGRTGESTDTQYF.

The rearrangement links TRBV27 to TRBJ2-1, with D perhaps matching TRBD1 (6 bases). The germline CDR1 and CDR2 sequences are MNHEY and SMNVEV (reference sequence). This CDR3 comprises 14 residues. The V gene lost 6 bases and the J gene lost 3 bases, with 12 bases spanning the gap. The CDR3, as DNA: TGTGCCAGCAGCAGTTTGACAGGCTACAATGAGCAGTTCTTC. It is translated as CASSSLTGYNEQFF.

The chain is built from TRBV6-2 or TRBV6-3 and TRBJ2-7; D is possibly TRBD2 (5 bases). V lost 0 bases, J lost 5 bases, and 8 bases lay in between. Germline values: CDR1 MNHEY, CDR2 SVGEGT. CDR3 length: 13 amino acids. DNA of the CDR3: TGTGCCAGCAGTTACTCAGCGGCCGACGAGCAGTACTTC. This gives the protein CASSYSAADEQYF.